A single T cell receptor beta chain is shown here with its context. Its antigen remains unidentified. Base qualities are not at hand, and no much larger clone is one base apart. TCRbeta CDR3 regions were sequenced with the immunoSEQ Assay. After extraction, genomic DNA underwent amplification by bias-controlled multiplex PCR, followed by high-throughput sequencing. The authors processed their data as follows. To quantify the absolute abundance of each unique TCRbeta CDR3 region, sequences were collapsed and filtered. T cell fraction was estimated by normalizing TCRbeta template counts to usable DNA, with usable DNA measured through amplification of reference genes found in all nucleated cells. Repertoire TCRs were annotated as SARS-CoV-2-specific when V gene, CDR3 amino acid sequence and J gene were exactly matched to a known reactive TCR set. The reference SARS-CoV-2 TCR set was obtained from MIRA and was filtered for enrichment in COVID-19-positive ImmuneCODE repertoires, whereby public or cross-reactive TCRs were removed. Drawing on the MIRA antigens, annotated TCRs were analysed further at the level of specific ORF or position within ORF. Depth was the summed frequency of annotated unique rearrangements, while breadth was defined as annotated unique rearrangements over total unique productive rearrangements. Two-sided Wilcoxon rank-sum tests were used to compare TCR breadth between groups. TCRdb obtained this table from immuneACCESS and retained in-frame rearrangements with V and J assigned. These tables miss some clones; where compared with another copy, unresolved V genes account for less than half of the shortfall, and the remainder is unexplained. The V and J calls and clone size come from that table; D and trimming were worked out from the DNA. This sample gives approximately 420,000 clones in total; more than 75% of them show up just once. The top ten hold about 4% of the sample.

The entry originates in a study of Ad26.COV2.S vaccination and SARS-CoV-2 variants (TCRdb year 2021). Looking at the study overall: Vaccine-arm donors came from COV1001, a multicentre, randomized, double-blind, placebo-controlled phase I-IIa trial of Ad26.COV2.S in healthy adults. A total of around 32 samples were included in the TCR-sequenced set, comprising around 19 Ad26.COV2.S vaccine recipients, 5 placebo recipients and 8 SARS-CoV-2 convalescent individuals. Trial participants were randomized into five groups of five, in which low-dose or high-dose Ad26.COV2.S was given once or twice, or placebo was given on both occasions. Dosing of Ad26.COV2.S was intramuscular, at either 5x10^10 or 1x10^11 viral particles, delivered as one shot or as two shots spaced 56 days apart. Investigators did not know the trial group allocation while performing experiments and assessing outcomes. The specificity and breadth of SARS-CoV-2-reactive T cell receptors after Ad26.COV2.S vaccination were assessed by TCRbeta repertoire sequencing. Overall results and qualifications from the work: Higher spike-specific TCR breadth was observed in Ad26.COV2.S recipients than in placebo recipients (P = 0.0014). Comparing responses between vaccine doses or regimens was not something the study was powered to do. After vaccination, spike-specific CD8+ and CD4+ T cell responses were reported to show substantial breadth. It was noted by the authors that total T cell responses may have been underestimated by the TCR breadth and depth analyses. Vaccine and placebo recipients had comparable non-spike TCR breadth, which fits with the vaccine containing only spike.

Interpreted using the paper, the treatment or condition label stands for: 19 received Ad26.COV2.S at low or high dose, single or two shots; roughly 5 received placebo; per-sample allocation not given. For vaccine and placebo recipients, the sequenced repertoires came from samples collected on day 63 after the first injection. Cohort 1b enrolled about 25 adults aged 18-55 years at a single site in Boston, USA, between 29 July and 7 August 2020. Ad26.COV2.S was a replication-incompetent adenovirus type 26 vector expressing a prefusion-stabilized SARS-CoV-2 spike protein from the original Wuhan strain. From the cysteine up to the phenylalanine, the CDR3 has a length of 14 residues. Solely the CDR3 DNA is kept, with 42 bases framed from the first base. The germline V and J ends show losses of 3 bases and 6 bases respectively, and no gene match explains 6 bases of the junction. The germline V gene encodes CDR1 DFQATT and CDR2 SNEGSKA (reference sequence).

Material: peripheral blood, obtained in a trial of Ad26.COV2.S vaccine versus placebo. Rearrangement joined TRBV20-1 to TRBJ2-5; 11 central nucleotides agree with TRBD2. This TCR was sampled from a person aged 18 to 59 who received the Ad26.COV2.S COVID-19 vaccine or a placebo. The nucleotide sequence reads as follows: TGCAGTGCTAGTGCGCTAGCGGGGGGAAAGACCCAGTACTTC. The resulting protein is CSASALAGGKTQYF.